The rows below give T cell receptor beta chains drawn from one sample of a study of OX40 agonist ivuxolimab in advanced cancers. Method: immunoSEQ multiplex PCR; TCRdb's copy keeps in-frame clones and lacks some. This table has roughly 74,000 clones, about nine tenths appearing once. This specimen was CD4+ or CD8+ T cells sorted from blood, taken in a trial of the OX40 agonist ivuxolimab. The receptors derive from an adult with an advanced solid tumor such as melanoma, head and neck, liver or kidney cancer. Both conserved end residues are part of each CDR3. A D gene is named only where the DNA matches it firmly. The listing skips clone size in some rows; elsewhere it reads once, few, many or a size class.

TRBJ2-7,TRBV19,NA,NA,CASSIGHLYEQYF,TGTGCCAGTAGTATTGGACACCTTTACGAGCAGTACTTC
TRBJ2-2,TRBV27,few,NA,CASSWGSGELFF,TGTGCCAGCAGTTGGGGGTCCGGGGAGCTGTTTTTT
TRBJ2-1,TRBV2,NA,TRBD1,CASRPPGQGYNEQFF,TGTGCCAGCAGGCCCCCGGGACAGGGCTACAATGAGCAGTTCTTC
TRBJ1-3,TRBV9,NA,NA,CASSVDGSSGNTIYF,TGTGCCAGCAGCGTAGATGGAAGCTCTGGAAACACCATATATTTT
TRBJ1-4,TRBV7-9,NA,NA,CASSHGQTNEKLFF,TGTGCCAGCAGCCATGGACAGACTAATGAAAAACTGTTTTTT
TRBJ2-6,TRBV25-1,NA,NA,CASSVRRLWANVLTF,TGTGCCAGCAGTGTACGCAGGCTCTGGGCCAACGTCCTGACTTTC
TRBJ1-5,TRBV4-1,NA,NA,CASSQDAGNQPQHF,TGCGCCAGCAGCCAAGATGCGGGGAACCAGCCCCAGCATTTT
TRBJ2-2,TRBV7-6,NA,TRBD1,CASSSGTGLDGELFF,TGTGCCAGCAGCTCGGGGACAGGGTTGGACGGGGAGCTGTTTTTT
TRBJ2-1,TRBV10-1,NA,TRBD2,CASSGLAGDSSYNEQFF,TGCGCCAGCAGTGGACTAGCGGGGGATTCCTCCTACAATGAGCAGTTCTTC
TRBJ1-1,TRBV7-9,NA,NA,CASSLTEPYTEAFF,TGTGCCAGCAGCTTAACAGAGCCCTACACTGAAGCTTTCTTT
TRBJ2-7,TRBV6-1,NA,NA,CAILPQHSYEQYF,TGTGCCATCCTCCCCCAGCACTCCTACGAGCAGTACTTC
TRBJ1-2,TRBV19,NA,TRBD1,CASSSRGQGVYGYTF,TGTGCCAGTAGCAGTCGGGGACAGGGGGTCTATGGCTACACCTTC
TRBJ1-1,TRBV11-3,NA,NA,CASSLEGGWTEAFF,TGTGCCAGCAGCTTAGAAGGGGGTTGGACTGAAGCTTTCTTT
TRBJ2-7,TRBV27,NA,NA,CASSLGKTYEQYF,TGTGCCAGCAGCCTAGGTAAGACCTACGAGCAGTACTTC
TRBJ2-7,TRBV19,NA,NA,CASSPGLSYEQYF,TGTGCCAGTAGTCCCGGCCTCTCCTACGAGCAGTACTTC
TRBJ2-5,TRBV4-2,NA,NA,CASSQESPGIETQYF,TGTGCCAGCAGCCAAGAATCCCCAGGGATAGAGACCCAGTACTTC
TRBJ2-1,TRBV5-4,NA,TRBD1,CASKQGAPLNEQFF,TGTGCCAGCAAGCAGGGGGCCCCCTTGAATGAGCAGTTCTTC